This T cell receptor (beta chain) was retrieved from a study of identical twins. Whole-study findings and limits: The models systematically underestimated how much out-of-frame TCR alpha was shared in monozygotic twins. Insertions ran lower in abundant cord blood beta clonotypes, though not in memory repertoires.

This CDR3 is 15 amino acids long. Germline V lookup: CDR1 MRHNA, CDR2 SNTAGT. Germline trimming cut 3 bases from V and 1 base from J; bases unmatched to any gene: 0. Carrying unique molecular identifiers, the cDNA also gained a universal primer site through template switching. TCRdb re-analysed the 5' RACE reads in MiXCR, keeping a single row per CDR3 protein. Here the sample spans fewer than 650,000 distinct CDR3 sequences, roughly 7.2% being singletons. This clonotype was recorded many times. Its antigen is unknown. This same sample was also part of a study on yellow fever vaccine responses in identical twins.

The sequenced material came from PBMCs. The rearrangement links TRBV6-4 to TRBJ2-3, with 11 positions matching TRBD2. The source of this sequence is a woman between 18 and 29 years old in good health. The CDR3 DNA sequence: TGTGCCAGCAGTGAGACTAGCGGGGGCACAGATACGCAGTATTTT. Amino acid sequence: CASSETSGGTDTQYF.